The T cell receptor beta chain under discussion was sequenced for a study of T cells in Graves' hyperthyroidism and ophthalmopathy. Together with thyroid ultrasound, orbital computed tomography, serum thyroxine and TRAb, clinical symptoms were used for diagnoses. TCR beta CDR3 regions were amplified from RNA. HTBI primers were the set used in a first-round RT-PCR of the TCR CDR3. TCRdb processed the multiplex PCR reads anew with MiXCR; each CDR3 protein has one entry. This sample has around 250,000 distinct CDR3 sequences, with roughly 15% found just once. Germline assignment: CDR1 KGHSH and CDR2 LQKENI. The CDR3 spans 15 residues. J lost 6 bases, V lost 1 base, and 2 bases had no gene match. There are many counts of this clonotype. Its matching antigen is unknown. General observations from the study: Researchers report that a 13 V-J model separated ophthalmopathy from stable hyperthyroidism. Prediction of ophthalmopathy progression came a median roughly 6.7 months pre-onset.

Sequences were obtained from blood. This TCR came from a woman aged 40-49 years with Graves' hyperthyroidism that later progressed to Graves' ophthalmopathy. This chain joins TRBV18 and TRBJ1-4; 10 bases are shared with TRBD1. CDR3 nucleotide sequence: TGTGCCAGCTCACCACGGACAGGGGGGGATGAAAAACTGTTTTTT. This gives the protein CASSPRTGGDEKLFF.